The 2 T cell receptor beta chains given below trace back to one sample, sequenced in a study of resident and recirculating memory T cells in vitiligo. Data came from immunoSEQ multiplex PCR; TCRdb stores just in-frame clones and leaves some out. The top ten hold just under 5% of the sample, which has tens of thousands of clones, about 89% seen once. The source material was blood. All receptors derive from a male donor with vitiligo.

This chain connects TRBV20-1 to TRBJ2-7, with TRBD1 matching 9 bases. The junction had 0 bases not matched to a gene; V was cut back by 5 bases and J by 4 bases. Germline V gene lookup returns CDR1 DFQATT and CDR2 SNEGSKA (reference sequence). This CDR3 region has 11 residues. The CDR3 is CSAGQGYEQYF. The CDR3 DNA sequence: TGCAGTGCTGGACAGGGGTACGAGCAGTACTTC.

The chain combines TRBV5-4 with TRBJ2-1; 9 bases are shared with TRBD2. The CDR3 totals 17 residues. V lost 4 bases to trimming and J lost 3 bases; unmatched junction nucleotides: 11. Germline V CDR1 and CDR2: SGHNT, YYREEE (reference sequence). CDR3 sequence: CASSPEPTSGLYNEQFF. As DNA, the CDR3 is TGTGCCAGCAGCCCCGAGCCAACTAGCGGGCTCTACAATGAGCAGTTCTTC.